These 32 T cell receptor beta chains came from one sample sequenced in a study of shared clonotypes between healthy human individuals. The data were produced by immunoSEQ multiplex PCR, yet TCRdb's version contains in-frame clones alone and is incomplete. The data show about 2.4 million clones, 85% to 95% seen once. The sample taken for sequencing was naive CD4+ T cells sorted from blood. Subset described: CD45RA+ positively selected. The origin of the receptors is a man aged 18 to 30 in good health.

The gene calls are TRBV19 and TRBJ2-3; TRBD1 matches at 7 bases. Germline V CDR1 and CDR2: LNHDA, SQIVND (reference sequence). This CDR3 contains 15 residues. Germline trimming cut 3 bases from V and 5 bases from J; bases unmatched to any gene: 8. The CDR3 region is CASSIGTALLDTQYF. The CDR3 region has the DNA TGTGCCAGTAGTATTGGGACAGCCCTACTAGATACGCAGTATTTT.

The chain joins TRBV7-2 to TRBJ2-1; 7 bases map to TRBD2. V gave up 5 bases and J gave up 0 bases; unmatched junction bases: 10. The CDR3 runs 17 residues. Germline V lookup: CDR1 SGHTA, CDR2 FQGNSA. In nucleotides, the CDR3 is TGTGCCAGCAGCCCCCGGGCAGCGGGGACCTCCTACAATGAGCAGTTCTTC. This sequence encodes CASSPRAAGTSYNEQFF.

The chain joins TRBV9 to TRBJ2-1, with D tentatively TRBD2 (5 bases). Per the germline V gene, CDR1 is SGDLS and CDR2 is YYNGEE. V lost 7 bases and J 1 base, leaving 6 bases between the germline ends. This CDR3 has 12 residues. The CDR3 region is CASRGSYNEQFF. For the CDR3, the DNA is TGTGCCAGCCGGGGTTCCTACAATGAGCAGTTCTTC.

The chain is built from TRBV10-3 and TRBJ1-5; D might be TRBD1 (5 bases). V lost 1 base to trimming and J lost 8 bases, with 15 bases between them. Germline CDR1 reads ENHRY; CDR2 reads SYGVKD. The CDR3 contains 15 residues. The CDR3 sequence is CAISELGQGREPQHF. The CDR3 region has the DNA TGTGCCATCAGTGAGTTGGGTCAGGGTAGGGAGCCCCAGCATTTT.

This clone has only a few counts. Different DNA sequences within this sample yield the same CDR3. V gene TRBV5-1 combines with J gene TRBJ2-2, with D tentatively TRBD1 (5 bases). Germline lookup yields CDR1 SGHRS and CDR2 YFSETQ. CDR3 length: 15 amino acids. V was trimmed by 0 bases and J by 0 bases, leaving 6 bases between them. The DNA of the CDR3 is TGCGCCAGCAGCTTGGGGGGCGCGAACACCGGGGAGCTGTTTTTT. This codes for CASSLGGANTGELFF.

The CDR3 DNA sequence: TGTGCCAGCAGTTTGTTCTATCAGCCCCAGCATTTT. It specifies CASSLFYQPQHF. The chain links TRBV27 to TRBJ1-5, with D hard to call. The V and J ends lost 3 bases and 5 bases respectively, with 5 bases between them. There are 12 residues in the CDR3. The germline gives CDR1 MNHEY, CDR2 SMNVEV (reference sequence).

The V gene is TRBV10-2, the J gene TRBJ2-1, with TRBD1 identical over 7 bases. J lost 2 bases, V lost 8 bases, and 9 bases had no gene match. CDR3 length: 15 residues. Germline values: CDR1 WSHSY, CDR2 SAAADI. In DNA form, the CDR3 reads TGCGCCAGCCTAAGAAAGGACAGGCCCTACAATGAGCAGTTCTTC. Translated: CASLRKDRPYNEQFF.

The chain uses TRBV4-1 and TRBJ1-6; D remains ambiguous. Germline V gives CDR1 MGHRA, CDR2 YSYEKL. V was cut by 4 bases and J by 0 bases, with 7 bases left in between. This CDR3 contains 15 residues. The CDR3 sequence is CASSPRNSYNSPLHF. CDR3 in DNA: TGCGCCAGCAGCCCAAGGAACTCCTATAATTCACCCCTCCACTTT.

CDR3 protein: CATRDRTNSPLHF. Here the CDR3 DNA reads TGTGCCACCCGGGACAGGACCAATTCACCCCTCCACTTT. The rearrangement uses TRBV28 and TRBJ1-6; 8 bases are shared with TRBD1. Germline CDR1 and CDR2: MDHEN and SYDVKM. Trimming removed 10 bases from V and 7 bases from J; junction bases left unmatched: 6. CDR3 size: 13 residues.

The chain is built from TRBV4-1 and TRBJ2-5; no definite D call. The CDR3 is 16 residues long. Germline CDR1 MGHRA, CDR2 YSYEKL. Between the trimmed V and J ends, which lost 1 base and 3 bases, there was a span of 15 bases. CDR3 nucleotides: TGCGCCAGCAGCCAAGGTTTTTTAGCAGTAAAAGAGACCCAGTACTTC. Its protein is CASSQGFLAVKETQYF.

This chain links TRBV5-1 with TRBJ2-1, with D uncertain. V dropped 4 bases and J dropped 5 bases, with 10 bases sitting between them. The length of the CDR3 is 13 residues. Germline assignment: CDR1 SGHRS and CDR2 YFSETQ. The CDR3 reads CASSIQANNEQFF. CDR3 coding DNA: TGCGCCAGCAGCATTCAGGCGAACAATGAGCAGTTCTTC.

As regards this clone: The same CDR3 arises from other DNA sequences in this sample as well. The rearrangement links TRBV18 to TRBJ1-1; a weak D match, TRBD1 (6 bases). CDR1 is KGHSH and CDR2 is LQKENI in the germline V gene. V lost 3 bases and J 0 bases, leaving 11 bases between the germline ends. This CDR3 is built from 15 residues. The CDR3 reads CASSPLGQLNTEAFF. The DNA of the CDR3 is TGTGCCAGCTCACCGCTCGGACAGTTGAACACTGAAGCTTTCTTT.

CDR3 DNA: TGTGCCAGCAGTGATGGGACACGGGATAATTCACCCCTCCACTTT. This gives the protein CASSDGTRDNSPLHF. The V and J genes are TRBV6-1 and TRBJ1-6; TRBD1 might be the D (6 bases). Per the germline V gene, CDR1 is MNHNS and CDR2 is SASEGT. The CDR3 loop spans 15 amino acids. V was cut by 3 bases and J by 5 bases, with 11 bases left in between.

V and J are TRBV6-4 and TRBJ2-3, with 7 bases identical to TRBD1. J was trimmed by 1 base and V by 6 bases; bases with no gene match: 7. The length of the CDR3 is 15 residues. CDR1 and CDR2 from the germline V gene are MRHNA and SNTAGT. CDR3 DNA: TGTGCCAGCAGCTTACAGGGGTATCGCACAGATACGCAGTATTTT. Translated: CASSLQGYRTDTQYF.

The gene calls are TRBV4-3 and TRBJ1-4; a possible D gene is TRBD1 (5 bases). This CDR3 comprises 17 residues. Trimming removed 0 bases from V and 0 bases from J, with 11 bases in between. Looked up from germline, CDR1 is LGHNA and CDR2 is YSLEER. The chain's CDR3 is CASSQEGRMATNEKLFF. The CDR3 nucleotides are TGCGCCAGCAGCCAAGAGGGACGGATGGCAACTAATGAAAAACTGTTTTTT.

The chain combines TRBV18 with TRBJ2-6; possible D gene TRBD1, 5 bases. Germline V gene sequence: CDR1 KGHSH, CDR2 LQKENI. V gave up 0 bases and J gave up 2 bases, with 11 bases separating them. The CDR3 totals 17 residues. CDR3 in DNA: TGTGCCAGCTCACCACCATCGGCCAGGGCTGGGGCCAACGTCCTGACTTTC. As protein: CASSPPSARAGANVLTF.

This chain joins TRBV2 and TRBJ2-3, with 7 nucleotides matching TRBD2. This CDR3 is built from 14 residues. V lost 4 bases to trimming and J lost 5 bases; unmatched junction nucleotides: 6. Germline V gene data show CDR1 as SNHLY and CDR2 as FYNNEI. The CDR3 DNA reads TGTGCCAGCAGTGCTGCGGGAGTGGGAGATACGCAGTATTTT. Translating gives CASSAAGVGDTQYF. Supplemented by reference TRBV2 and TRBJ2-3, the full variable domain reads EPEVTQTPSHQVTQMGQEVILRCVPISNHLYFYWYRQILGQKVEFLVSFYNNEISEKSEIFDDQFSVERPDGSNFTLKIRSTKLEDSAMYFCASSAAGVGDTQYFGPGTRLTVL.

The chain couples TRBV21-1 to TRBJ2-2; TRBD1, the table's D call, lacks a check against the DNA. TRBV21-1 is given as a pseudogene. The CDR3 extends over 21 amino acids. CDR3 in amino acids: CASSKWLWPQTQGANTGELFF. CDR3 nucleotide sequence: TGTGCCAGCAGCAAATGGTTATGGCCACAAACACAGGGGGCGAACACCGGGGAGCTGTTTTTT.

This clone appeared once. The chain combines TRBV7-9 with TRBJ1-1, with D possibly being TRBD1 (5 bases). V lost 5 bases and J 10 bases, leaving 20 bases between the germline ends. The CDR3 contains 14 residues. Germline V lookup: CDR1 SEHNR, CDR2 FQNEAQ (reference sequence). Written as DNA, the CDR3 is TGTGCCAGCAGCCAACCCGGGACTCTCAAAGTAGCTTTCTTT. Protein: CASSQPGTLKVAFF. Full variable domain (rest looked up from reference TRBV7-9 and TRBJ1-1): DTGVSQNPRHKITKRGQNVTFRCDPISEHNRLYWYRQTLGQGPEFLTYFQNEAQLEKSRLLSDRFSAERPKGSFSTLEIQRTEQGDSAMYLCASSQPGTLKVAFFGQGTRLTVV.

This rearrangement joins TRBV2 to TRBJ2-3; a possible D gene is TRBD2 (6 bases). This CDR3 comprises 15 residues. The germline gives CDR1 SNHLY, CDR2 FYNNEI. Trimming removed 11 bases from V and 0 bases from J, with 18 bases in between. CDR3 loop: CASEGRGLSTDTQYF. The CDR3 bases are TGTGCCTCTGAGGGGCGGGGTCTAAGCACAGATACGCAGTATTTT.

The gene calls are TRBV28 and TRBJ2-6; no firm D call. The CDR3 is 18 residues long. CDR1 and CDR2 (germline): MDHEN, SYDVKM. Between the trimmed V and J ends, which lost 1 base and 0 bases, there was a span of 13 bases. The CDR3 is CASSLFPGSSSGANVLTF. As DNA, the CDR3 is TGTGCCAGCAGTTTATTTCCGGGCTCGAGCTCTGGGGCCAACGTCCTGACTTTC. The variable domain in full, with the rest retrieved from reference TRBV28 and TRBJ2-6, is DVKVTQSSRYLVKRTGEKVFLECVQDMDHENMFWYRQDPGLGLRLIYFSYDVKMKEKGDIPEGYSVSREKKERFSLILESASTNQTSMYLCASSLFPGSSSGANVLTFGAGSRLTVL.

The J gene is TRBJ2-7, the V gene TRBV19, with D perhaps TRBD2 (5 bases). The CDR3 is 14 amino acids. Germline-derived CDR1 and CDR2 are LNHDA and SQIVND (reference sequence). The V end was cut by 3 bases, the J end by 2 bases, with 11 bases between. CDR3 nucleotides: TGTGCCAGTAGTATGACTAACTTACCCTACGAGCAGTACTTC. Protein: CASSMTNLPYEQYF.

Worth noting for this clone: The identical CDR3 is also encoded by other nucleotide sequences in the sample. This chain connects TRBV30 to TRBJ1-1, with D maybe TRBD1 (5 bases). In germline, CDR1 is GTSNPN, CDR2 SVGIG (reference sequence). The CDR3 totals 14 residues. V lost 0 bases to trimming and J lost 4 bases, with 12 bases between them. The CDR3 reads CAWSVWGRGTEAFF. The CDR3, as DNA: TGTGCCTGGAGTGTATGGGGGAGAGGCACTGAAGCTTTCTTT.

The chain recombines TRBV6-1 with TRBJ2-5; D gene ambiguous. Between the trimmed V and J ends, which lost 0 bases and 9 bases, there was a span of 11 bases. This CDR3 comprises 13 residues. Per the germline V gene, CDR1 is MNHNS and CDR2 is SASEGT. CDR3 in DNA: TGTGCCAGCAGTGAAGCGCTTCGGGTGGCCCAGTACTTC. Translation gives CASSEALRVAQYF.

The chain employs TRBV7-2 and TRBJ1-3, with D unresolved. The length of the CDR3 is 15 residues. The ends were cut back, 4 bases at V and 4 bases at J, with 14 bases in the middle. The germline V gene encodes CDR1 SGHTA and CDR2 FQGNSA. CDR3 region: CASSSPVNVGNTIYF. For the CDR3, the DNA is TGTGCCAGCAGCTCCCCGGTCAATGTAGGAAACACCATATATTTT.

Concerning this clone: Other DNA sequences of this sample code for an identical CDR3. This chain joins TRBV18 and TRBJ1-1; D possibly corresponds to TRBD1 (6 bases). V shed 2 bases and J shed 1 base, with 8 bases lying between them. Germline CDR1 and CDR2: KGHSH and LQKENI. The CDR3 covers 14 residues. This CDR3 reads CASSPGQPNTEAFF. The DNA of the CDR3 is TGTGCCAGCTCACCAGGACAGCCGAACACTGAAGCTTTCTTT. The full variable domain, in which reference TRBV18 and TRBJ1-1 provide the parts outside the CDR3, is NAGVMQNPRHLVRRRGQEARLRCSPMKGHSHVYWYRQLPEEGLKFMVYLQKENIIDESGMPKERFSAEFPKEGPSILRIQQVVRGDSAAYFCASSPGQPNTEAFFGQGTRLTVV.

In regard to this clone: Other DNA sequences in the same sample also yield this CDR3. This chain joins TRBV7-9 and TRBJ1-6, with no clear D. This CDR3 region has 15 residues. Trimming left V 1 base short and J 3 bases short, with 7 bases between. Germline V gene lookup returns CDR1 SEHNR and CDR2 FQNEAQ (reference sequence). The CDR3 region has the DNA TGTGCCAGCAGCTTAGGAGACGGCTATAATTCACCCCTCCACTTT. Translating it yields CASSLGDGYNSPLHF.

This sequence joins TRBV10-3 and TRBJ2-1; D possibly corresponds to TRBD1 (7 bases). This CDR3 is built from 14 residues. Trimming removed 8 bases at V and 0 bases at J, with 11 bases between. CDR1 is ENHRY and CDR2 is SYGVKD in the germline V gene. The CDR3 DNA reads as TGTGCCATCTTGCGGGACAGCTCCTACAATGAGCAGTTCTTC. Its protein product is CAILRDSSYNEQFF.

This clone appeared a few times. The J gene is TRBJ1-6, the V gene TRBV6-6; the match to TRBD1 covers 8 bases. CDR3 length equals 16 residues. Germline V gene data show CDR1 as MNHNY and CDR2 as SVGAGI (reference sequence). V lost 6 bases, J lost 6 bases, and 10 bases stayed unmatched. As DNA, the CDR3 is TGTGCCAGCAGCAAACCGGGGACAGGAACTAATTCACCCCTCCACTTT. Its translation: CASSKPGTGTNSPLHF.

This clone has only one observation. This chain joins TRBV9 and TRBJ2-3, with D unclear. Germline assignment: CDR1 SGDLS and CDR2 YYNGEE. The CDR3 totals 15 residues. Trimming shortened V by 0 bases and J by 4 bases, and 12 bases separated the two germline ends. CDR3 DNA sequence: TGTGCCAGCAGCGTAGAGGGCTATAGGGCAGATACGCAGTATTTT. Its protein product is CASSVEGYRADTQYF.

Only one count was recorded for this clone. The chain has TRBV4-1 and TRBJ1-4, with TRBD1 as a possible D gene (5 bases). Germline V gives CDR1 MGHRA, CDR2 YSYEKL. The ends were cut back, 3 bases at V and 8 bases at J, with 19 bases in the middle. There are 16 residues in the CDR3. CDR3 protein: CASSQTVSRGGEKLFF. CDR3 nucleotides: TGCGCCAGCAGCCAGACAGTATCTCGGGGTGGGGAAAAACTGTTTTTT.

CDR3 region: CASSFRDSAKNIQYF. CDR3 nucleotides: TGTGCCAGCAGCTTCCGGGATTCGGCCAAAAACATTCAGTACTTC. V usage is TRBV5-4 and J usage is TRBJ2-4; a weak D match, TRBD2 (5 bases). CDR3 length equals 15 residues. Looked up from germline, CDR1 is SGHNT and CDR2 is YYREEE (reference sequence). Between the trimmed V and J ends, which lost 2 bases and 1 base, there was a span of 10 bases.